The 8 T cell receptor beta chains listed next were all sequenced from one sample in a study of T cell responses to AZD1222 COVID-19 vaccine. Sequencing was performed with immunoSEQ multiplex PCR; in TCRdb, only in-frame clones are kept and a portion is missing. The sample records about 130,000 clones, 90% being singletons. The source was peripheral blood, collected on day 0 of MenACWY control vaccination. The source of these receptors is an adult in good health.

V usage is TRBV19 and J usage is TRBJ1-5, with D maybe TRBD1 (6 bases). The CDR3 consists of 16 residues. Trimming took off 4 bases at V and 3 bases at J, with 16 bases between the two ends. Germline V gene data show CDR1 as LNHDA and CDR2 as SQIVND (reference sequence). Here the CDR3 reads CASSTPGRGVNQPQHF. CDR3 bases: TGTGCCAGTAGTACCCCTGGCAGGGGCGTCAATCAGCCCCAGCATTTT.

V and J are TRBV3-1 (or the pseudogene TRBV3-2) and TRBJ2-7; D unresolved. This CDR3 region has 15 residues. Trimming left V 0 bases short and J 7 bases short, with 16 bases between. From germline, CDR1 is LGHDT and CDR2 YNNKEL (reference sequence). CDR3 coding DNA: TGTGCCAGCAGCCAAGATAATAACAGCCTAAGGGAGCAGTACTTC. Translation gives CASSQDNNSLREQYF.

V gene TRBV6-4 combines with J gene TRBJ2-1, with 9 bases lining up with TRBD2. The germline V gene encodes CDR1 MRHNA and CDR2 SNTAGT. The length of the CDR3 is 15 residues. Trimming cost V 2 bases and J 8 bases; bases outside gene matches: 7. The CDR3 bases are TGTGCCAGCAGTGACCATAGCGGGAGTGTCTATGAGCAGTTCTTC. The encoded protein is CASSDHSGSVYEQFF.

The chain couples TRBV7-2 to TRBJ2-1; 14 bases match TRBD2. The V and J ends lost 4 bases and 5 bases, in that order; junction bases with no gene match: 1. The CDR3 runs to 15 residues. Per the germline V gene, CDR1 is SGHTA and CDR2 is FQGNSA. CDR3 nucleotide sequence: TGTGCCAGCAGCTCGGGACTAGCGGGAGACAATGAGCAGTTCTTC. Translating gives CASSSGLAGDNEQFF. Drawing the rest from reference TRBV7-2 and TRBJ2-1, the complete variable domain is GAGVSQSPSNKVTEKGKDVELRCDPISGHTALYWYRQSLGQGLEFLIYFQGNSAPDKSGLPSDRFSAERTGGSVSTLTIQRTQQEDSAVYLCASSSGLAGDNEQFFGPGTRLTVL.

The J gene is TRBJ1-1, the V gene TRBV28; D gene uncertain. Deletions cut 5 bases from V and 4 bases from J, with 8 bases between. Germline CDR1 and CDR2: MDHEN and SYDVKM. The CDR3 length is 12 residues. The CDR3 coding sequence is TGTGCCAGCAGTGCCCCTTTCACTGAAGCTTTCTTT. Protein product: CASSAPFTEAFF.

This chain's CDR3 is CAVTSGSHPNEQFF. CDR3 bases: TGTGCCGTGACTAGCGGGAGCCACCCCAATGAGCAGTTCTTC. V gene TRBV3-1 (or the pseudogene TRBV3-2) combines with J gene TRBJ2-1; TRBD2 matches 12 bases. The CDR3 covers 14 residues. CDR1 and CDR2 (germline): LGHDT, YNNKEL (reference sequence). V lost 11 bases and J lost 6; bases outside the gene matches: 8.

The chain employs TRBV24-1 and TRBJ2-2; 7 positions match TRBD2. V lost 7 bases and J lost 4; bases outside the gene matches: 5. From germline, CDR1 is KGHDR and CDR2 SFDVKD. This CDR3 has 14 amino acids. CDR3 coding DNA: TGTGCCACCAGCGACTCGGGAGGCACCGGGGAGCTGTTTTTT. Translated: CATSDSGGTGELFF.

The chain combines TRBV19 with TRBJ2-5; D tentatively fits TRBD1 or TRBD2 (5 bases each). The CDR3 extends over 15 amino acids. Germline V gene data show CDR1 as LNHDA and CDR2 as SQIVND (reference sequence). V was trimmed by 3 bases and J by 5 bases, leaving 16 bases between them. The CDR3 coding sequence is TGTGCCAGTAGTATGGGGTCTCGGGGCGGGGAGACCCAGTACTTC. Translating gives CASSMGSRGGETQYF.